This T cell receptor (beta chain) was sequenced during a study of T-cell memory formation after mild COVID-19. Study-wide context: TCR clusters mostly belonged to single donors.

This clonotype has a single count. Trimming removed 3 bases at V and 9 bases at J, with 11 bases between. The germline V gene has CDR1 SEHNR and CDR2 FQNEAQ (reference sequence). This CDR3 comprises 12 residues. TCRdb reprocessed the 5' RACE reads via MiXCR and lists one record per CDR3 protein. Among 350,000 to 450,000 distinct CDR3 sequences listed, around 15% were seen once. Sequences were obtained from PBMCs or a T cell subset sorted from them (not recorded which). The source of this sequence is a young man who had mild COVID-19 (a few samples of this study predate the infection). Cell type and time point are not known. The V call is TRBV7-9, the J call TRBJ1-2, with unresolved D. CDR3 nucleotides: TGTGCCAGCAGCTTGGAACCGGGGAGCTACACCTTC. This sequence encodes CASSLEPGSYTF.